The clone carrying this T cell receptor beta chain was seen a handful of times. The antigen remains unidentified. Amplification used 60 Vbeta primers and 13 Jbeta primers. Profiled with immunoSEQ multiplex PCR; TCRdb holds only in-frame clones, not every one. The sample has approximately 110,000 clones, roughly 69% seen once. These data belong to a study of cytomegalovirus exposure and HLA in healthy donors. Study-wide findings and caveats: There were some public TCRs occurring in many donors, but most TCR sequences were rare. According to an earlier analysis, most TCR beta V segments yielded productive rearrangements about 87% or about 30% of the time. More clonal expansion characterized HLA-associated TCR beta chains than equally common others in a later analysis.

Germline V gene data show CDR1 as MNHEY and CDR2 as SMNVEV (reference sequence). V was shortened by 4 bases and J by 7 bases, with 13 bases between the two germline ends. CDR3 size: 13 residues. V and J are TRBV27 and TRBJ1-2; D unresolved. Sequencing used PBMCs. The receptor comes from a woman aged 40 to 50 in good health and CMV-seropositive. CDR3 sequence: CASSSAPYGGYTF. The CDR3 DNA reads TGTGCCAGCAGTTCTGCCCCGTACGGTGGCTACACCTTC.